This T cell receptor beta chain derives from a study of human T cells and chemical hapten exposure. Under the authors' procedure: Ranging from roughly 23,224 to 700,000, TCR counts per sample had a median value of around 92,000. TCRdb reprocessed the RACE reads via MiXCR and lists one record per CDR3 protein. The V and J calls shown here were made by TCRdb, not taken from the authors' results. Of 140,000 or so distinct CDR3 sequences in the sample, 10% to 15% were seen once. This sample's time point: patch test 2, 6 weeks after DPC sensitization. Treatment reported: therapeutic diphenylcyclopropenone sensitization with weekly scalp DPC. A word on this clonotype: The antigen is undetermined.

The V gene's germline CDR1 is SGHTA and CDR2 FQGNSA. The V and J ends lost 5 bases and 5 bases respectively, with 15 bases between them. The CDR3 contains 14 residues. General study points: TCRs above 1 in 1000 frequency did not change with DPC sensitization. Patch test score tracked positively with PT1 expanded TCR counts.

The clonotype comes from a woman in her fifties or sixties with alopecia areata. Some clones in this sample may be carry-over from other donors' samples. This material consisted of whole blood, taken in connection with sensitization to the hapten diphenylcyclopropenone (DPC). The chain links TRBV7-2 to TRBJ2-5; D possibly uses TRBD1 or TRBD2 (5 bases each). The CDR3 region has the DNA TGTGCCAGCAGCCCCGGGGACCCGCGGGAGACCCAGTACTTC. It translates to CASSPGDPRETQYF.